This T cell receptor (beta chain) was profiled in a study of response to subunit inactivated influenza vaccine. As concerns this clonotype: Its antigen is as yet unknown.

Findings of the study overall: New T cells are recruited in small numbers by each seasonal influenza vaccination, according to the authors' suggestion.

CDR1 is DFQATT, CDR2 SNEGSKA, per germline (reference sequence). The length of the CDR3 is 12 residues. Losses at the gene ends were 0 bases for V and 6 bases for J; bases not matched to a gene: 2. TCRdb reanalysed the RT-PCR reads using MiXCR and keeps one entry per CDR3 protein. Here the sample spans a few hundred thousand distinct CDR3 sequences, roughly a fifth being singletons. This clonotype was sampled from a man aged 50-75 years who received an inactivated influenza vaccine. Sequencing used PBMCs from blood, obtained 21 months after vaccination. The rearrangement joins TRBV20-1 to TRBJ2-7; 7 bases are a match to TRBD2. CDR3 loop: CSAREGGSEQYF. The DNA of the CDR3 is TGCAGTGCTAGAGAGGGGGGGAGCGAGCAGTACTTC.